The T cell receptor beta chain described here comes from a study of beta chain features in type 1 diabetes. General study findings and limits: There was a moderate but significant shortening of TCRB CDR3s in all four CD4+ subsets of Type 1 diabetes patients. The similarity of naive, central memory and Treg TCRB repertoires appeared greater among patients than among healthy donors. Individuals with type 1 diabetes displayed fewer insertions and more deletions at VDJ junctions.

This clone was detected only a few times. What it binds is unknown. Of the isolated RNA, all was reverse transcribed, and so the sequenced material was expressed TCRB transcripts. Here immunoSEQ multiplex PCR was the method, and the copy in TCRdb shows in-frame clones only, minus some. The data hold about 740,000 clones, with roughly 13% observed a single time. V was cut by 5 bases and J by 7 bases, with 15 bases left in between. The CDR3 extends over 15 amino acids. The V gene's germline CDR1 is SEHNR and CDR2 FQNEAQ (reference sequence). The V call is TRBV7-9, the J call TRBJ1-6; weak D call: TRBD1 (5 bases). The sequence was collected from a man between 18 and 29 years old with type 1 diabetes. Sequenced: naive CD4+ T cells from blood. DNA of the CDR3: TGTGCCAGCAGCCAAATTGGACACGAAAATTCACCCCTCCACTTT. Translating it yields CASSQIGHENSPLHF.